A single sample is the source of the 7 T cell receptor delta chains below, sequenced in a study of γδ T cells in repeated Plasmodium falciparum infection. Bulk repertoires came from Vgamma9/Vdelta2+ or Vdelta2-negative gammadelta T cells flow-sorted from PBMC. TCRdb reanalysed the multiplex PCR reads via CATT. The table lists 75,000 to 100,000 delta-chain clones, over 1.1% of them singletons. The sequencing sample was made of gamma-delta T cells from blood. The receptors stem from a pool of human donors (malaria-infected and uninfected, not separated).

This clone was detected only a few times. This DNA's translation differs at residue 14 from TCRdb's protein, which comes from a much larger clone; a read error is likely, and the protein shown is translated from the DNA. This chain joins TRDV2 and TRDJ1; 8 bases fit TRDD3. Here the J gene was assigned by germline matching of the DNA, as TCRdb has none. The CDR3 is 25 residues long. J gave up 2 bases and V 0 bases, and 34 bases lay outside the gene matches. The germline CDR1 and CDR2 sequences are GEAIGNYY and EKD. The CDR3 DNA reads TGTGCCTGTGACACCGTGGGCCCTTCCCAGGTCCTGGCTGCTGGGGGACCCCTTTCGACCGATAAACTCATCTTT. Translation: CACDTVGPSQVLAAGGPLSTDKLIF.

This clone was observed a few times. The protein in TCRdb stems from a much larger clone and differs at residue 8 from this DNA's translation, likely a read error; here the protein is translated from the DNA. V is TRDV1 and J is TRDJ1, with D perhaps TRDD3 (5 bases). No J gene was available from TCRdb, and it was assigned here by a germline match of the DNA. The V end lost 2 bases, the J end lost 1 base, and 14 bases lay between the germline ends. Germline CDR1 TSWWSYY, CDR2 QGS. The CDR3 sequence is 16 residues long. The CDR3 nucleotides read TGTGCTCTTGGGGAAAGTGGGTGGGGACCCACCGATAAACTCATCTTT. Its translation is CALGESGWGPTDKLIF.

This clone has at least ten counts. There is a difference at residue 10 between the TCRdb protein and the DNA translation, so the protein given here was translated from the DNA. The gene calls are TRDV1 and TRDJ2; D is possibly TRDD2 (6 bases). This CDR3 is built from 19 residues. Germline CDR1 and CDR2: TSWWSYY and QGS. V was trimmed by 2 bases and J by 0 bases, leaving 19 bases between them. For the CDR3, the DNA is TGTGCTCTTGGGGAAGGGGTCTTCCTGGAGGATACTTTGACAGCACAACTCTTCTTT. It encodes CALGEGVFLEDTLTAQLFF.

A note on this clone: TCRdb's protein for this DNA is that of a much larger clone and differs from the translation at residue 15, likely a read error; the protein shown is the DNA translation. V gene assignment gives TRDV1, but the J gene was left uncalled; the D call TRDD3 from the table was never checked on the DNA. The CDR3 is 16 residues long. Germline V gives CDR1 TSWWSYY, CDR2 QGS. CDR3 region: CALGEPNLSYTDKLTF. CDR3 nucleotide sequence: TGTGCTCTTGGGGAACCGAATCTTTCGTACACCGATAAACTCACCTTT.

For this clone: The TCRdb record carries a much larger clone's protein, which differs from this DNA's translation at residue 16; a read error is the likely cause, and the protein listed here is the DNA translation. The chain links TRDV1 to TRDJ1; 7 bases match TRDD2. TCRdb gives no J gene; it was assigned here by matching the DNA to germline. The V gene's germline CDR1 is TSWWSYY and CDR2 QGS. There are 19 residues in the CDR3. This chain's CDR3 is CALGSFLRVYARNTDRLIF. CDR3 in DNA: TGTGCTCTTGGATCTTTCCTACGCGTGTATGCGAGGAACACCGATAGACTCATCTTT.

This clone was recorded many times. This likely came from a read error, as a far larger clone is one base away. This specimen includes other DNA sequences encoding the same CDR3. This sequence joins TRDV1 and TRDJ1; 11 bases line up with TRDD3. The CDR3 covers 15 residues. In germline, CDR1 is TSWWSYY, CDR2 QGS. CDR3 in DNA: TGTGCTCTCGATGGGGGATACGCGTTGCGGGATAAGCTCATCTTT. Protein sequence: CALDGGYALRDKLIF.

This clone appeared many times. The identical CDR3 is also encoded by other nucleotide sequences in the sample. This chain joins TRDV2 and TRDJ3; 12 nucleotides match TRDD3. Germline lookup yields CDR1 GEAIGNYY and CDR2 EKD. After removal of 2 bases from V and 0 bases from J, the junction contained 13 bases not matched to a gene. The CDR3 length is 22 residues. This CDR3 is CACDKYWGIPYKSSWDTRQMFF. As DNA, the CDR3 is TGTGCCTGTGACAAATACTGGGGGATACCCTACAAGAGCTCCTGGGACACCCGACAGATGTTTTTC.